These T cell receptor beta chains were read from a single sample in a study of T cells in Graves' hyperthyroidism and ophthalmopathy. TCRdb redid the calling of the multiplex PCR reads with MiXCR, one entry per CDR3 protein. The sample holds 300,000 to 350,000 distinct CDR3 sequences, roughly 18% seen once. Sequenced input: blood. These receptors were obtained from a woman aged 45-65 years with Graves' hyperthyroidism. CDR3s include the opening cysteine and the closing phenylalanine or tryptophan. Fields, in order: J gene, CDR3 length, clone size, D gene, V gene, CDR3 DNA, CDR3 protein. A D gene is named only where the DNA matches it firmly. Size tells how often a clone was seen (once, few, many) or the class of an expanded clone, and some rows leave it out.

j_call: TRBJ2-1; cdr3_length: 18; clone_size: NA; d_call: TRBD2; v_call: TRBV6-2/TRBV6-3; cdr3_nt: TGTGCCAGCAAAAAGGCCGGGACTAGCGGAACGCTATACAATGAGCAGTTCTTC; cdr3_aa: CASKKAGTSGTLYNEQFF
j_call: TRBJ2-7; cdr3_length: 12; clone_size: many; d_call: NA; v_call: TRBV3-1; cdr3_nt: TGTGCCAGCAGCCCCATGGGAGGCGAGCAGTACTTC; cdr3_aa: CASSPMGGEQYF
j_call: TRBJ1-3; cdr3_length: 16; clone_size: few; d_call: TRBD1; v_call: TRBV7-9; cdr3_nt: TGTGCCAGCAGCACCCGGACAGGGGGGACTGGAAACACCATATATTTT; cdr3_aa: CASSTRTGGTGNTIYF
j_call: TRBJ1-1; cdr3_length: 12; clone_size: many; d_call: NA; v_call: TRBV18; cdr3_nt: TGTGCCAGCTCACGACAGAGAACTGAAGCTTTCTTT; cdr3_aa: CASSRQRTEAFF
j_call: TRBJ1-2; cdr3_length: 12; clone_size: NA; d_call: NA; v_call: TRBV28; cdr3_nt: TGTGCCAGCAGTCTGTTAGGGGATGGCTACACCTTC; cdr3_aa: CASSLLGDGYTF
j_call: TRBJ2-5; cdr3_length: 12; clone_size: many; d_call: NA; v_call: TRBV20-1; cdr3_nt: TGCAGTGCTAGGGAGATGGAAGAGACCCAGTACTTC; cdr3_aa: CSAREMEETQYF
j_call: TRBJ1-1; cdr3_length: 12; clone_size: few; d_call: NA; v_call: TRBV15; cdr3_nt: TGTGCCACCAGCAGAGGGGCTGCTGAAGCTTTCTTT; cdr3_aa: CATSRGAAEAFF
j_call: TRBJ1-3; cdr3_length: 18; clone_size: NA; d_call: NA; v_call: TRBV6-1; cdr3_nt: TGTGCCAGCAGTCCACCTAGTCTTTACAGGAGCTCTGGAAACACCATATATTTT; cdr3_aa: CASSPPSLYRSSGNTIYF
j_call: TRBJ1-1; cdr3_length: 14; clone_size: few; d_call: NA; v_call: TRBV5-1; cdr3_nt: TGCGCCAGCAGCTTACAAGACTCGAACACTGAAGCTTTCTTT; cdr3_aa: CASSLQDSNTEAFF
j_call: TRBJ1-5; cdr3_length: 15; clone_size: few; d_call: TRBD1; v_call: TRBV12-3/TRBV12-4; cdr3_nt: TGTGCCAGCAGTTTATGGACAGGGGATGGTCAGCCCCAGCATTTT; cdr3_aa: CASSLWTGDGQPQHF
j_call: TRBJ1-1; cdr3_length: 10; clone_size: many; d_call: NA; v_call: TRBV2; cdr3_nt: TGTGCCAGCAGTGGGATGGGGGCTTTCTTT; cdr3_aa: CASSGMGAFF
j_call: TRBJ2-7; cdr3_length: 14; clone_size: few; d_call: NA; v_call: TRBV20-1; cdr3_nt: TGCAGTGCTAGTGACCGGACAGACCCCTACGAGCAGTACTTC; cdr3_aa: CSASDRTDPYEQYF
j_call: TRBJ1-1; cdr3_length: 14; clone_size: many; d_call: TRBD1; v_call: TRBV7-2; cdr3_nt: TGTGCCAGCAGCCCTACAACCGGGACAGGGGAAGCTTTCTTT; cdr3_aa: CASSPTTGTGEAFF
j_call: TRBJ1-2; cdr3_length: 15; clone_size: many; d_call: NA; v_call: TRBV12-3/TRBV12-4; cdr3_nt: TGTGCCAGCAGTTTTAGAGAGCGCTCCCCCTATGGCTACACCTTC; cdr3_aa: CASSFRERSPYGYTF
j_call: TRBJ2-7; cdr3_length: 15; clone_size: few; d_call: TRBD2; v_call: TRBV5-1; cdr3_nt: TGCGCCAGCAGCTTGGCCGGAGCGGGAGGAACCGAGCAGTACTTC; cdr3_aa: CASSLAGAGGTEQYF
j_call: TRBJ2-3; cdr3_length: 15; clone_size: NA; d_call: TRBD2; v_call: TRBV7-8; cdr3_nt: TGTGCCAGCAGCCGTGGGGGCGGGAGGGCGGATACGCAGTATTTT; cdr3_aa: CASSRGGGRADTQYF
j_call: TRBJ2-1; cdr3_length: 14; clone_size: few; d_call: NA; v_call: TRBV7-9; cdr3_nt: TGTGCCAGCAGCTGGGGCAGTAACTACAATGAGCAGTTCTTC; cdr3_aa: CASSWGSNYNEQFF
j_call: TRBJ2-5; cdr3_length: 13; clone_size: many; d_call: NA; v_call: TRBV2; cdr3_nt: TGTGCCAGCACCCTCCTGGAAGGAGAGACCCAGTACTTC; cdr3_aa: CASTLLEGETQYF
j_call: TRBJ1-4; cdr3_length: 13; clone_size: many; d_call: NA; v_call: TRBV2; cdr3_nt: TGTGCCAGCAAACCCCTGGGAGGCGAAAAACTGTTTTTT; cdr3_aa: CASKPLGGEKLFF
j_call: TRBJ2-2; cdr3_length: 13; clone_size: few; d_call: NA; v_call: TRBV12-3/TRBV12-4; cdr3_nt: TGTGCCAGCAGTCCTCGTTTGACCGGGGAGCTGTTTTTT; cdr3_aa: CASSPRLTGELFF
j_call: TRBJ2-3; cdr3_length: 12; clone_size: many; d_call: NA; v_call: TRBV20-1; cdr3_nt: TGCAGTGCTTTGAAGGGGGCAGATACGCAGTATTTT; cdr3_aa: CSALKGADTQYF
j_call: TRBJ1-4; cdr3_length: 17; clone_size: NA; d_call: NA; v_call: TRBV5-1; cdr3_nt: TGCGCCAGCAGTTTGGGGGGGACAACTGCAACTAATGAAAAACTGTTTTTT; cdr3_aa: CASSLGGTTATNEKLFF
j_call: TRBJ2-7; cdr3_length: 15; clone_size: few; d_call: TRBD2; v_call: TRBV28; cdr3_nt: TGTGCCAGCAGCCCCCCGACTAGCGGATATTACGAGCAGTACTTC; cdr3_aa: CASSPPTSGYYEQYF
j_call: TRBJ2-1; cdr3_length: 11; clone_size: many; d_call: NA; v_call: TRBV11-2; cdr3_nt: TGTGCCAGCAGCGGGGGGAATGAGCAGTTCTTC; cdr3_aa: CASSGGNEQFF
j_call: TRBJ2-3; cdr3_length: 18; clone_size: few; d_call: TRBD2; v_call: TRBV11-2; cdr3_nt: TGTGCCAGCAGCCCCCCCCGTCGGGTAGCGGGAGTTAAGGCTACGCAGTATTTT; cdr3_aa: CASSPPRRVAGVKATQYF
j_call: TRBJ2-1; cdr3_length: 14; clone_size: NA; d_call: TRBD1; v_call: TRBV20-1; cdr3_nt: TGCAGTGCGGACAGGGAGAGGTCCTACAATGAGCAGTTCTTC; cdr3_aa: CSADRERSYNEQFF